One sample yielded the 30 T cell receptor beta chains listed below, sequenced in a study of identical twins. TCRdb reanalysed the 5' RACE reads using MiXCR and keeps one entry per CDR3 protein. This table has 1.5 million to 2 million distinct CDR3 sequences, about 32% appearing once. Sequenced: cord blood. All receptors come from a newborn girl in good health.

This clonotype was observed a few times. V and J are TRBV6-2 or TRBV6-3 and TRBJ2-1; TRBD1 agrees at 7 bases. J lost 0 bases, V lost 6 bases, and 5 bases had no gene match. CDR1 is MNHEY and CDR2 is SVGEGT in the germline V gene. This CDR3 has 15 residues. The CDR3 protein is CASRDRSSSYNEQFF. The CDR3 nucleotides are TGTGCCAGCAGGGACAGGTCAAGCTCCTACAATGAGCAGTTCTTC.

This clonotype was counted at least ten times. This chain connects TRBV12-3 or TRBV12-4 to TRBJ2-4; tentative D call: TRBD1 (6 bases). The CDR3 length is 15 residues. V was cut by 6 bases and J by 0 bases, with 12 bases left in between. The CDR3 nucleotides read TGTGCCAGCAGCCTGGGACAATTAGCCAAAAACATTCAGTACTTC. This gives the protein CASSLGQLAKNIQYF.

Points on this clonotype: An end of the junction does not agree with germline; a read error may underlie this. This chain links TRBV2 with TRBJ1-6, with D tentatively TRBD1 (5 bases). There are 15 residues in the CDR3. Germline V gene lookup returns CDR1 SNHLY and CDR2 FYNNEI. The CDR3 DNA reads as TGTGCCAGCACCGAAGGGTCAGGGAATAATTCACTCCTCCACTTT. This translates into CASTEGSGNNSLLHF.

The chain employs TRBV10-3 and TRBJ1-1, with TRBD1 identical over 7 bases. The CDR3 length is 14 residues. V trimming: 6 bases; J trimming: 2 bases; junction bases outside the gene matches: 6. Germline lookup yields CDR1 ENHRY and CDR2 SYGVKD. CDR3 sequence: CAISLDRVNTEAFF. The CDR3 DNA is TGTGCCATCAGCCTAGACAGGGTTAACACTGAAGCTTTCTTT.

This clonotype occurred a few times. V is TRBV7-9 and J is TRBJ2-1, with 9 bases matching TRBD2. CDR1 and CDR2 (germline): SEHNR, FQNEAQ (reference sequence). This CDR3 region has 15 residues. Trimming cost V 5 bases and J 5 bases; bases outside gene matches: 7. CDR3 region: CASSTPGLAHNEQFF. CDR3 sequence (DNA): TGTGCCAGCAGCACCCCGGGACTAGCTCACAATGAGCAGTTCTTC.

This chain connects TRBV4-1 to TRBJ1-5, with 9 bases fitting TRBD1. Germline V gives CDR1 MGHRA, CDR2 YSYEKL. V gave up 0 bases and J gave up 4 bases; unmatched junction bases: 1. This CDR3 has 15 residues. DNA of the CDR3: TGCGCCAGCAGCCAAGACGGGACAGGGAATCAGCCCCAGCATTTT. Translating gives CASSQDGTGNQPQHF.

The sample holds a few counts of this clonotype. The chain carries TRBV6-5 and TRBJ2-3; the match to TRBD2 covers 9 bases. J was trimmed by 1 base and V by 6 bases; bases with no gene match: 8. Germline-derived CDR1 and CDR2 are MNHEY and SVGAGI. The CDR3 contains 16 residues. CDR3 protein: CASRTSGRWGTDTQYF. The CDR3 DNA reads TGTGCCAGCAGAACCAGCGGGAGGTGGGGCACAGATACGCAGTATTTT.

This clonotype was seen only a few times. The genes are TRBV20-1 and TRBJ2-7, with 8 bases that match TRBD1. This CDR3 region has 14 residues. The germline CDR1 and CDR2 sequences are DFQATT and SNEGSKA (reference sequence). With 5 bases clipped from V and 2 bases from J, the junction kept 8 bases outside the gene matches. The CDR3 DNA is TGCAGTGCTGCCCCGACAGGGGTTCCCTACGAGCAGTACTTC. Translation: CSAAPTGVPYEQYF.

The chain is built from TRBV29-1 and TRBJ1-2; 7 nucleotides match TRBD1. CDR3 length: 14 residues. V gave up 6 bases and J gave up 0 bases; unmatched junction bases: 7. The V gene's germline CDR1 is SQVTM and CDR2 ANQGSEA. CDR3 sequence (DNA): TGCAGCGTAGTAACAGGGGCAGCTAACTATGGCTACACCTTC. It yields the protein CSVVTGAANYGYTF.

The rearrangement joins TRBV20-1 to TRBJ1-4; D unresolved. The V end lost 4 bases, the J end lost 6 bases, and 9 bases lay between the germline ends. Per germline, CDR1 DFQATT and CDR2 SNEGSKA (reference sequence). The CDR3 loop spans 12 amino acids. Here the CDR3 reads CSAIQYHEKLFF. CDR3 sequence (DNA): TGCAGTGCTATTCAATATCATGAAAAACTGTTTTTT.

This clonotype has a handful of counts. The rearrangement joins TRBV5-1 to TRBJ2-3; D ambiguous. This CDR3 contains 14 residues. V was pared by 0 bases and J by 2 bases, with 7 bases between. The germline V gene encodes CDR1 SGHRS and CDR2 YFSETQ. The CDR3: CASSLGHFTDTQYF. The CDR3 DNA reads as TGCGCCAGCAGCTTGGGCCACTTCACAGATACGCAGTATTTT.

The chain uses TRBV28 and TRBJ2-1, with D possibly matching TRBD1 (6 bases). This CDR3 region has 14 residues. Germline-derived CDR1 and CDR2 are MDHEN and SYDVKM. Trimming cost V 3 bases and J 11 bases, with 17 bases left between them. Written as DNA, the CDR3 is TGTGCCAGCAGTTTTACGCCTCGACAGGAGCAGCAGTTCTTC. Translated: CASSFTPRQEQQFF. The full variable domain, in which reference TRBV28 and TRBJ2-1 provide the parts outside the CDR3, is DVKVTQSSRYLVKRTGEKVFLECVQDMDHENMFWYRQDPGLGLRLIYFSYDVKMKEKGDIPEGYSVSREKKERFSLILESASTNQTSMYLCASSFTPRQEQQFFGPGTRLTVL.

This clonotype was seen at least ten times. This chain uses TRBV12-3 or TRBV12-4 with TRBJ1-1; 8 bases match TRBD1. Trimming cost V 4 bases and J 1 base; bases outside gene matches: 5. The CDR3 runs 15 residues. The chain's CDR3 is CASSSLDRENTEAFF. In DNA, the CDR3 is TGTGCCAGCAGTTCCCTGGACAGGGAGAACACTGAAGCTTTCTTT.

The chain is built from TRBV10-3 and TRBJ2-5, with 12 nucleotides matching TRBD2. The J call may be mistaken, given a closer DNA end match to TRBJ2-7. Per the germline V gene, CDR1 is ENHRY and CDR2 is SYGVKD. This CDR3 has 16 residues. The CDR3 bases are TGTGCCATCAGTGAGTCTCTAGCGGGAGGGCCCTACGAGCAGTACTTC. Amino acid sequence: CAISESLAGGPYEQYF.

This clonotype was counted a few times. This chain uses TRBV27 with TRBJ1-1, with 7 positions matching TRBD1. Germline assignment: CDR1 MNHEY and CDR2 SMNVEV (reference sequence). The CDR3 has 14 amino acids. The J segment lost 6 bases and the V segment lost 5 bases, leaving 9 bases of the junction unmatched. The CDR3 spells CASSQSTGAPEAFF. The CDR3 coding sequence is TGTGCCAGCAGTCAATCAACAGGGGCTCCTGAAGCTTTCTTT.

This clonotype was observed once. The junction departs from the called germline gene at one end, perhaps through a read error. CDR3 sequence (DNA): TGTGCCAGCAGCTCTAACCATGGCTACACCTTC. Amino acid sequence: CASSSNHGYTF. The chain couples TRBV2 to TRBJ1-2; D is ambiguous. The CDR3 loop spans 11 amino acids. Germline CDR1 reads SNHLY; CDR2 reads FYNNEI. Supplemented by reference TRBV2 and TRBJ1-2, the full variable domain reads EPEVTQTPSHQVTQMGQEVILRCVPISNHLYFYWYRQILGQKVEFLVSFYNNEISEKSEIFDDQFSVERPDGSNFTLKIRSTKLEDSAMYFCASSSNHGYTFGSGTRLTVV.

This chain uses TRBV3-1 with TRBJ2-3; TRBD2 matches 7 bases. After removal of 7 bases from V and 3 bases from J, the junction contained 7 bases not matched to a gene. The germline V gene has CDR1 LGHDT and CDR2 YNNKEL (reference sequence). CDR3 length: 14 residues. CDR3 amino acids: CASTSTSITDTQYF. The CDR3 bases are TGTGCCAGCACCTCGACTAGCATAACAGATACGCAGTATTTT.

The chain employs TRBV12-3 or TRBV12-4 and TRBJ2-7; 8 bases align to TRBD2. The CDR3 is 15 amino acids. The junction had 12 bases not matched to a gene; V was cut back by 8 bases and J by 3 bases. The CDR3 DNA sequence: TGTGCCAGCGGAATTCGGGGACTAGGAAACTACGAGCAGTACTTC. Amino acids: CASGIRGLGNYEQYF.

This clonotype was detected a few times. The rearrangement joins TRBV20-1 to TRBJ2-7; 12 bases match TRBD2. Gene TRBJ2-5 matches the end of the DNA better, so the J call may be wrong. Germline V gives CDR1 DFQATT, CDR2 SNEGSKA (reference sequence). The CDR3 length is 17 residues. CDR3 in amino acids: CSASGLAGGPSLKTQYF. CDR3 in DNA: TGCAGTGCTAGCGGGCTAGCGGGGGGGCCATCTTTGAAGACCCAGTACTTC.

This clonotype has a handful of counts. The V gene is TRBV20-1, the J gene TRBJ2-5; D ambiguous. V lost 1 base and J lost 5, with 11 bases in between. The germline CDR1 and CDR2 sequences are DFQATT and SNEGSKA (reference sequence). The CDR3 spans 13 residues. The CDR3 loop is CSARAGVWETQYF. The CDR3 DNA follows: TGCAGTGCTAGAGCTGGGGTTTGGGAGACCCAGTACTTC.

In this sample, this clonotype turned up a few times. V is TRBV20-1 and J is TRBJ1-3; no clear D gene. Germline V gene sequence: CDR1 DFQATT, CDR2 SNEGSKA (reference sequence). Trimming shortened V by 0 bases and J by 4 bases, and 7 bases separated the two germline ends. The CDR3 has 13 amino acids. The CDR3 nucleotides are TGCAGTGCTAGAGATAGCCGGGGAAACACCATATATTTT. Translation: CSARDSRGNTIYF.

The chain couples TRBV7-2 to TRBJ2-2; 8 bases agree with TRBD2. The CDR3 extends over 17 amino acids. CDR1 and CDR2 from the germline V gene are SGHTA and FQGNSA. After removal of 4 bases from V and 1 base from J, the junction contained 8 bases not matched to a gene. CDR3 DNA sequence: TGTGCCAGCAGCTCCGTAGCGGGGATCATGAACACCGGGGAGCTGTTTTTT. Its translation: CASSSVAGIMNTGELFF.

There are a few counts of this clonotype. The rearrangement joins TRBV12-3 or TRBV12-4 to TRBJ2-5; D is unresolved. The DNA end favors TRBJ2-7, so the J call may be wrong. The CDR3 runs to 12 residues. The CDR3 spells CASSLLGFEQYF. CDR3 nucleotide sequence: TGTGCCAGCAGTTTACTGGGGTTCGAGCAGTACTTC.

As concerns this clonotype: A much larger clone differs from this one at a single base, so this may be a read error. The chain uses TRBV20-1 and TRBJ2-5; a weak D match, TRBD2 (5 bases). The assigned J gene may be wrong: the sequence end matches TRBJ2-7 better. The length of the CDR3 is 15 residues. Germline CDR1 and CDR2: DFQATT and SNEGSKA (reference sequence). The CDR3 is CSARGYRDSDDEQYF. In DNA form, the CDR3 reads TGCAGTGCTAGGGGATACCGGGATTCAGACGACGAGCAGTACTTC.

V is TRBV29-1 and J is TRBJ2-2; D is perhaps TRBD1 (5 bases). CDR1 and CDR2 from the germline V gene are SQVTM and ANQGSEA. The CDR3 loop spans 15 amino acids. The germline V and J ends were trimmed by 6 bases and 6 bases, with 20 bases remaining between them. CDR3 DNA sequence: TGCAGCGTGACCGTCTGGGCAGGGCAGGCCGGGGAGCTGTTTTTT. It specifies CSVTVWAGQAGELFF.

This clonotype was seen many times. At one end, the junction sequence differs from germline, possibly due to a read error. The chain is built from TRBV5-1 and TRBJ2-5; 8 bases line up with TRBD2. CDR1 SGHRS and CDR2 YFSETQ come from the germline V gene. The CDR3 has 14 residues. CDR3 loop: CASSLGLGKETQYF. CDR3 coding DNA: TGTGCCAGCAGTTTGGGACTAGGGAAAGAGACCCAGTACTTC.

This clonotype was seen once. This may come from a read error, since a much larger clone is one base off. This chain links TRBV13 with TRBJ2-5; the D is unclear. The DNA end favors TRBJ2-1, so the J call may be wrong. CDR1 PRHDT and CDR2 FYEKMQ come from the germline V gene (reference sequence). The CDR3 is made up of 14 amino acids. Here the CDR3 DNA reads TGTGCCAGCACCATTAGGACGCGACAAGAGACCCAGTTCTTC. Residues: CASTIRTRQETQFF.

Turning to this clonotype: At one boundary the junction diverges from the germline segment, which might be a read error. The chain has TRBV6-5 and TRBJ2-1, with 7 positions matching TRBD2. The CDR3 consists of 17 residues. CDR1 is MNHEY, CDR2 SVGAGI, per germline. CDR3 loop: CARSYEGSGISYNEQFF. The CDR3 coding sequence is TGTGCCAGAAGTTACGAGGGGAGCGGGATCTCCTACAATGAGCAGTTCTTC.

The V and J genes are TRBV27 and TRBJ2-7; 10 bases map to TRBD1. Germline trimming cut 6 bases from V and 4 bases from J; bases unmatched to any gene: 6. Germline V gene data show CDR1 as MNHEY and CDR2 as SMNVEV (reference sequence). This CDR3 comprises 14 residues. The CDR3 nucleotides read TGTGCCAGCAGGAAGGGACAGGGGTTTTACGAGCAGTACTTC. It translates to CASRKGQGFYEQYF.

CDR3 nucleotide sequence: TGTGCCAGCAGTGAACGACCACGGGGTGAGCAGTTCTTC. As protein: CASSERPRGEQFF. V is TRBV2 and J is TRBJ2-1, with a weak D call TRBD2 (5 bases). The ends were cut back, 2 bases at V and 9 bases at J, with 11 bases in the middle. The V gene's germline CDR1 is SNHLY and CDR2 FYNNEI. The CDR3 is 13 amino acids.